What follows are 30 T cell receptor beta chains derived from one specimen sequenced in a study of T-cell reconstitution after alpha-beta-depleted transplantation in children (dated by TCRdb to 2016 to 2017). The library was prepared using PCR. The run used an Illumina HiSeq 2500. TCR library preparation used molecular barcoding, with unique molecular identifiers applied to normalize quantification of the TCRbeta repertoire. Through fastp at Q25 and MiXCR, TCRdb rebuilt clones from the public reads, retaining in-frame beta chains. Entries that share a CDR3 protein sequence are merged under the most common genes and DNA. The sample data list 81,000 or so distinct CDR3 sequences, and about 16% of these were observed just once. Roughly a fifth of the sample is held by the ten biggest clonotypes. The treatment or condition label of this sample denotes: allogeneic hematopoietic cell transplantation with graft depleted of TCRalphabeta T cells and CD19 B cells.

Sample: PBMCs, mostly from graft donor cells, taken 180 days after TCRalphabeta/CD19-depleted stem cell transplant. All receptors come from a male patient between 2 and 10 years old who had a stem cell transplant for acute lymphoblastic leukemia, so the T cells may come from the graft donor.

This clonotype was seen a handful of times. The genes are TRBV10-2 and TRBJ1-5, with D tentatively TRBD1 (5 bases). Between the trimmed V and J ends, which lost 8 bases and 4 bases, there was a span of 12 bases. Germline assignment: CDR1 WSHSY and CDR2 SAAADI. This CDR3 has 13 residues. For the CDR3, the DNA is TGCGCCAGCGGGGGAGGGACGAATCAGCCCCAGCATTTT. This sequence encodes CASGGGTNQPQHF.

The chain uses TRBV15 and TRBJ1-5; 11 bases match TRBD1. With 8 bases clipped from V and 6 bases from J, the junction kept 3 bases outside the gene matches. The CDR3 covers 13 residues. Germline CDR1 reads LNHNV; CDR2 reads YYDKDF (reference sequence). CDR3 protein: CATGTGGSQPQHF. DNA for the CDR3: TGTGCCACCGGGACAGGGGGGAGTCAGCCCCAGCATTTT.

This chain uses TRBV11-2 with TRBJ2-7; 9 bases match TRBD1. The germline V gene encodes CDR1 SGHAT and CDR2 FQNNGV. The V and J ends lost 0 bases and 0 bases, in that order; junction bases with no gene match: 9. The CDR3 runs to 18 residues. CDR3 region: CASSLDPAGQGGSYEQYF. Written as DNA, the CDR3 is TGTGCCAGCAGCTTAGATCCGGCGGGACAGGGAGGCTCCTACGAGCAGTACTTC.

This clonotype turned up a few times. CDR3 sequence reads: CASRSTGTNTEAFF. The DNA of the CDR3 is TGCGCCAGCAGGTCGACAGGGACTAACACTGAAGCTTTCTTT. The chain combines TRBV5-1 with TRBJ1-1; TRBD1 agrees at 7 bases. The trim removed 5 bases at V and 2 bases at J, leaving 6 bases unmatched. In germline, CDR1 is SGHRS, CDR2 YFSETQ. CDR3 length: 14 amino acids.

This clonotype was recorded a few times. The CDR3 loop is CASSLREGGWFQETQYF. The CDR3 DNA sequence: TGTGCCAGCAGCTTAAGGGAAGGGGGGTGGTTCCAAGAGACCCAGTACTTC. V usage is TRBV7-2 and J usage is TRBJ2-5; either TRBD1 or TRBD2 may supply D (6 bases each). Germline V CDR1 and CDR2: SGHTA, FQGNSA. The CDR3 runs to 17 residues. The germline V and J ends were trimmed by 2 bases and 1 base, with 17 bases remaining between them.

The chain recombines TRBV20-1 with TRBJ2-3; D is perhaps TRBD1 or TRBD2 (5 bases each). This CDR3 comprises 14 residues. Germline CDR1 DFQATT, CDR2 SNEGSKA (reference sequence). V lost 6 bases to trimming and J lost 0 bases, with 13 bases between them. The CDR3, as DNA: TGCAGTGCCCGCCGGGGCTCTAGCACAGATACGCAGTATTTT. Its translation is CSARRGSSTDTQYF.

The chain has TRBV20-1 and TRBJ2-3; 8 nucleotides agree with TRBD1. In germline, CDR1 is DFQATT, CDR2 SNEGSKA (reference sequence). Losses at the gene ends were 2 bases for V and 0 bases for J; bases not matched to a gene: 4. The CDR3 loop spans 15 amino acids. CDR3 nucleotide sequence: TGCAGTGCTAGAAGGCGACAGGGGAGCACAGATACGCAGTATTTT. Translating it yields CSARRRQGSTDTQYF.

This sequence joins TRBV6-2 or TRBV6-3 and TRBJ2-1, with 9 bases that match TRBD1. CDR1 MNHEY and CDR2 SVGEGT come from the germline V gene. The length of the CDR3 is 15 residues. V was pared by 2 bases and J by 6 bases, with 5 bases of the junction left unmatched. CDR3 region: CASSYPGTGLNEQFF. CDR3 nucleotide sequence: TGTGCCAGCAGTTACCCCGGGACAGGGCTCAATGAGCAGTTCTTC.

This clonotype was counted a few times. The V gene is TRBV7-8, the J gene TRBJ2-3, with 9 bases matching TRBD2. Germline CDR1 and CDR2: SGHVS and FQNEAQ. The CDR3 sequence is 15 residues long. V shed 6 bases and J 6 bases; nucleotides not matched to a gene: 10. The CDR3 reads CASRLLVAGVDTQYF. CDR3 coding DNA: TGTGCCAGCAGGCTGCTCGTAGCGGGGGTCGATACGCAGTATTTT.

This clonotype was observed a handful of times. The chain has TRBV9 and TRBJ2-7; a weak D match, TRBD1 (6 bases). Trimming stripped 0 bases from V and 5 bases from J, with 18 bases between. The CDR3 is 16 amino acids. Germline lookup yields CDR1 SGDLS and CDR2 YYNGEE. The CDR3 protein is CASSVGKTRTVDEQYF. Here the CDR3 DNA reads TGTGCCAGCAGCGTAGGGAAGACCCGGACAGTCGACGAGCAGTACTTC. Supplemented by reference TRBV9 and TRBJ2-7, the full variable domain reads DSGVTQTPKHLITATGQRVTLRCSPRSGDLSVYWYQQSLDQGLQFLIQYYNGEERAKGNILERFSAQQFPDLHSELNLSSLELGDSALYFCASSVGKTRTVDEQYFGPGTRLTVT.

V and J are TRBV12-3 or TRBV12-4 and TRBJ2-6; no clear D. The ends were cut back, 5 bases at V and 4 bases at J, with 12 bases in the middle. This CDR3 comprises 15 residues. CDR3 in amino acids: CASSGSGLGANVLTF. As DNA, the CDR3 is TGTGCCAGCAGTGGCTCGGGCCTAGGGGCCAACGTCCTGACTTTC.

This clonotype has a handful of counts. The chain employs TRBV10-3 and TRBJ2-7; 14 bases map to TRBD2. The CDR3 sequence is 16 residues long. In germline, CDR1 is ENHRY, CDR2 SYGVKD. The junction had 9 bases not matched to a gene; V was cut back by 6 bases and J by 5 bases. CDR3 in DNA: TGTGCCATCAGCATGACTAGCGGGGGGGTAGGAAACGAGCAGTACTTC. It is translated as CAISMTSGGVGNEQYF.

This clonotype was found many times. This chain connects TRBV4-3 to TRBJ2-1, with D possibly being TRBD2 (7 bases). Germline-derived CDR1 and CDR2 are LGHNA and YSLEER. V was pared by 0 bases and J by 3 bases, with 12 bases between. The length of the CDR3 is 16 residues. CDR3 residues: CASSQEGRGLYNEQFF. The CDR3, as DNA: TGCGCCAGCAGCCAAGAGGGGCGGGGGCTCTACAATGAGCAGTTCTTC.

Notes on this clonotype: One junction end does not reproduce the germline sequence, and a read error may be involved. CDR3 loop: CSTRGLAGTSTDTQYF. Here the CDR3 DNA reads TGCAGTACTAGGGGACTAGCGGGGACCAGCACAGATACGCAGTATTTT. The genes are TRBV20-1 and TRBJ2-3; 13 nucleotides match TRBD2. CDR1 and CDR2 from the germline V gene are DFQATT and SNEGSKA (reference sequence). The CDR3 is made up of 16 amino acids.

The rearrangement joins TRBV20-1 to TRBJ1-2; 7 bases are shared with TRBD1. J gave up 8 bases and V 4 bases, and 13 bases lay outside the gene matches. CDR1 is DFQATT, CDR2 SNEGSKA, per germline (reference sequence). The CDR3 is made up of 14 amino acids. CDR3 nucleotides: TGCAGTGCTATCACGGACAGGACCCGCTGGGGCTACACCTTC. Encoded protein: CSAITDRTRWGYTF.

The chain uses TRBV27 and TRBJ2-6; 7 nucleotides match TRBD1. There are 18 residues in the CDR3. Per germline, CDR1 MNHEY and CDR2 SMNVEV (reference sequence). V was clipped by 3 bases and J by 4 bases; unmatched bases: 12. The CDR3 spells CASSFSRGLGTGANVLTF. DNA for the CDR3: TGTGCCAGCAGTTTCTCTAGGGGGCTGGGTACAGGGGCCAACGTCCTGACTTTC.

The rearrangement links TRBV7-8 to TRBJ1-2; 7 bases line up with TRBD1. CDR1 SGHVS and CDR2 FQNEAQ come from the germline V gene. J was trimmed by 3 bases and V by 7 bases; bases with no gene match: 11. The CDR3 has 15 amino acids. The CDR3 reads CASTRSDRADYGYTF. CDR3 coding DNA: TGTGCCAGCACCCGGAGTGACAGGGCGGACTATGGCTACACCTTC.

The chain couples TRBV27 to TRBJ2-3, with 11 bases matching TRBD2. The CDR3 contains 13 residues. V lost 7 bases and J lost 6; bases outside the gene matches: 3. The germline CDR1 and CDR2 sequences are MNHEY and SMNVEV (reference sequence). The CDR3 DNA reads TGTGCCAGCAAGAGGACTAGCGGGGATACGCAGTATTTT. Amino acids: CASKRTSGDTQYF.

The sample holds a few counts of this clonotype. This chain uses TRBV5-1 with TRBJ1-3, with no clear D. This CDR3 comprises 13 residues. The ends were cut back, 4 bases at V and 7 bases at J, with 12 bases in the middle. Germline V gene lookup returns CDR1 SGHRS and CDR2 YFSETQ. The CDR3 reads CASSPSPVNTIYF. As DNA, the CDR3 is TGCGCCAGCAGCCCAAGTCCAGTGAACACCATATATTTT.

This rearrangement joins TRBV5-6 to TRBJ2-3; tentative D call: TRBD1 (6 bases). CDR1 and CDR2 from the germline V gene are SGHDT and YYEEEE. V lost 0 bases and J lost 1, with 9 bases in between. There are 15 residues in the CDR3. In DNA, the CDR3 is TGTGCCAGCAGCTTGGGACAGGCCCGCACAGATACGCAGTATTTT. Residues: CASSLGQARTDTQYF.

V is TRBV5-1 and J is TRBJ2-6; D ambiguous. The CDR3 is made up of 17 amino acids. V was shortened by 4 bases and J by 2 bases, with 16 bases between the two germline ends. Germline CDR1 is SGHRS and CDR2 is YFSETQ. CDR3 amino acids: CASSIGPPMPGANVLTF. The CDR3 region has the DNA TGCGCCAGCAGCATAGGACCTCCTATGCCTGGGGCCAACGTCCTGACTTTC.

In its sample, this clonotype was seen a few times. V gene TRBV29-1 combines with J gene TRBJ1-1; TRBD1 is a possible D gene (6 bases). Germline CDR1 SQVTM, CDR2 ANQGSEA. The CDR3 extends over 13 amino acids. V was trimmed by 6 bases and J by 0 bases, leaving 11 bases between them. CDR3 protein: CSVSGQMNTEAFF. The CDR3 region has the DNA TGCAGCGTCTCAGGACAGATGAACACTGAAGCTTTCTTT.

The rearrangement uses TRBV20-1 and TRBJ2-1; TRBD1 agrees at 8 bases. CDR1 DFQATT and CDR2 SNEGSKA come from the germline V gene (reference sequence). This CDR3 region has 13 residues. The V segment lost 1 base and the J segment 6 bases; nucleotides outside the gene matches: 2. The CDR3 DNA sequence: TGCAGTGCTAGAGGACAGGGGATCAATGAGCAGTTCTTC. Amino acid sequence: CSARGQGINEQFF.

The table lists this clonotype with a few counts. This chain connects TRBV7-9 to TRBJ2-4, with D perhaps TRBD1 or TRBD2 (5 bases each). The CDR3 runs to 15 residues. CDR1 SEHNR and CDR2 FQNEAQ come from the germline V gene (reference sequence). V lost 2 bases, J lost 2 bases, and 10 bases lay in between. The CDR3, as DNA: TGTGCCAGCAGCTTAATCCCGGGGCCCAAAAACATTCAGTACTTC. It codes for CASSLIPGPKNIQYF.

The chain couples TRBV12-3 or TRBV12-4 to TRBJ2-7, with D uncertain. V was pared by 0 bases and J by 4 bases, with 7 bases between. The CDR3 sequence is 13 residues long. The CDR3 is CASSLARAYEQYF. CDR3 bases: TGTGCCAGCAGTTTAGCGCGTGCTTACGAGCAGTACTTC.

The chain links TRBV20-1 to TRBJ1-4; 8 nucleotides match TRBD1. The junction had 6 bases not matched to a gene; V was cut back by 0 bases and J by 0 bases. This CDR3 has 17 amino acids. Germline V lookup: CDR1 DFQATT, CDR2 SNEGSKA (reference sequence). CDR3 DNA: TGCAGTGCTAGAGATCAGAGACAGGGGACAACTAATGAAAAACTGTTTTTT. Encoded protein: CSARDQRQGTTNEKLFF.

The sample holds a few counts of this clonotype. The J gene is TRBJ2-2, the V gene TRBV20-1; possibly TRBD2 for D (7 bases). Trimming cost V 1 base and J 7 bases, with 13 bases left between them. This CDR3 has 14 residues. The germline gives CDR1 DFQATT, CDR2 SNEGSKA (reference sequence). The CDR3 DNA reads TGCAGTGCTAGAGCTCGGGGGGCCGGCGGGGAGCTGTTTTTT. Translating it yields CSARARGAGGELFF.

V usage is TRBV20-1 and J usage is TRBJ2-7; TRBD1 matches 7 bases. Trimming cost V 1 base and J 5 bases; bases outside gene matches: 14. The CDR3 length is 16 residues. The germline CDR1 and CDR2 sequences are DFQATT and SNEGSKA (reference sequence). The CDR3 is CSARVRGTDLSHEQYF. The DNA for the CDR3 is TGCAGTGCTAGAGTCCGAGGGACAGATCTTTCCCACGAGCAGTACTTC.

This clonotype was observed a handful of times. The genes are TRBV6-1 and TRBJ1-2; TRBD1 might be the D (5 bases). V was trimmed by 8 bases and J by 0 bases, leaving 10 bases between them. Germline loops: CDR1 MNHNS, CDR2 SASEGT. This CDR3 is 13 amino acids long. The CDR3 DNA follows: TGTGCCAGCGCACAAGGGGCTAACTATGGCTACACCTTC. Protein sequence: CASAQGANYGYTF.

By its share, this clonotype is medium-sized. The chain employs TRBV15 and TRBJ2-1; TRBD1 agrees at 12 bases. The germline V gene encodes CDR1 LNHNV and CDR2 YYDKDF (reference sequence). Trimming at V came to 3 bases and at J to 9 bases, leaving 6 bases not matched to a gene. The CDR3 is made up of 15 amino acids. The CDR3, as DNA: TGTGCCACCAGCAGTCACCGGGACAGGGGGCTTGAGCAGTTCTTC. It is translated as CATSSHRDRGLEQFF.